This is a list of T cell receptor beta chains from one sample in a study of patients and donors after allogeneic stem cell transplantation. TCRdb recomputed calls from the RT-PCR reads with MiXCR, one row per CDR3 protein. Of around 200,000 distinct CDR3 sequences listed, around two fifths are singletons. The sample was blood, either unsorted or a sorted T cell fraction (not recorded which). The source is a human donor who was either an allogeneic HSCT recipient or a stem cell or donor lymphocyte infusion donor (not recorded which). It is not recorded whose cells these are; they may come from a transplant donor. CDR3s include the opening cysteine and the closing phenylalanine or tryptophan. The D gene is left open where the match is weak. Only some rows state a clone size, as once, few, many or a class for expanded clones.

J gene,V gene,D gene,clone size,CDR3 protein,CDR3 DNA
TRBJ1-2,TRBV28,-,-,CASTKVLPGYTF,TGTGCCAGCACAAAGGTCCTCCCCGGCTACACCTTC
TRBJ1-6,TRBV5-1,-,few,CASSLEKGRTLHF,TGCGCCAGCAGCTTGGAAAAGGGGAGGACCCTCCACTTT
TRBJ1-3,TRBV6-5,-,few,CASSGLSGNTIYF,TGTGCCAGCAGTGGGCTCTCTGGAAACACCATATATTTT
TRBJ1-3,TRBV12-3/TRBV12-4,TRBD1,many,CASSPWDRVSGNTIYF,TGTGCCAGCAGCCCTTGGGACAGAGTCTCTGGAAACACCATATATTTT
TRBJ1-6,TRBV12-3/TRBV12-4,-,many,CASSPDPPSSYNSPLHF,TGTGCCAGCAGCCCGGATCCGCCCAGCTCCTATAATTCACCCCTCCACTTT
TRBJ1-2,TRBV12-3/TRBV12-4,-,-,CASRGDFYGYTF,TGTGCCAGCAGGGGGGACTTCTATGGCTACACCTTC
TRBJ2-3,TRBV6-5,-,-,CASSWLVGSTDTQYF,TGTGCCAGCAGTTGGCTAGTGGGGAGCACAGATACGCAGTATTTT
TRBJ2-2,TRBV12-3/TRBV12-4,-,few,CASSLLGGGELFF,TGTGCCAGCAGTTTGCTCGGTGGCGGGGAGCTGTTTTTT
TRBJ1-2,TRBV29-1,-,-,CSVRSGTKNYGYTF,TGCAGCGTTAGATCCGGGACAAAAAACTATGGCTACACCTTC
TRBJ2-5,TRBV10-3,TRBD1,-,CAISVQGIETQYF,TGTGCCATCAGTGTACAGGGGATCGAGACCCAGTACTTC
TRBJ1-5,TRBV12-3/TRBV12-4,-,-,CASSLSLSFSNQPQHF,TGTGCCAGCAGTTTAAGTCTCAGTTTTAGCAATCAGCCCCAGCATTTT
TRBJ2-1,TRBV15,TRBD2,-,CATSRDDGGGAGNEQFF,TGTGCCACCAGCAGAGATGATGGCGGGGGGGCCGGGAATGAGCAGTTCTTC
TRBJ2-3,TRBV5-1,TRBD1,few,CASSWDRGTDTQYF,TGCGCCAGCAGCTGGGACAGGGGCACAGATACGCAGTATTTT
TRBJ2-3,TRBV6-1,-,-,CASKRPNTQYF,TGTGCCAGCAAACGACCTAATACGCAGTATTTT
TRBJ2-5,TRBV12-3/TRBV12-4,-,few,CASSLRQAETQYF,TGTGCCAGCAGTTTAAGGCAAGCAGAGACCCAGTACTTC
TRBJ1-6,TRBV9,-,-,CASSGDGPNSPLHF,TGTGCCAGCAGCGGGGACGGCCCTAATTCACCCCTCCACTTT
TRBJ1-4,TRBV7-9,-,few,CASTQRDVAEKLFF,TGTGCCAGCACCCAACGGGACGTAGCTGAAAAACTGTTTTTT
TRBJ2-4,TRBV20-1,-,few,CSARDRLPGGIQYF,TGCAGTGCTAGAGATCGCCTTCCCGGGGGCATTCAGTACTTC
TRBJ2-4,TRBV5-1,-,-,CASSSGAVAKNIQYF,TGCGCCAGCAGCTCCGGGGCAGTGGCCAAAAACATTCAGTACTTC
TRBJ2-1,TRBV6-2/TRBV6-3,TRBD2,-,CASSYTGGAHNEQFF,TGTGCCAGCAGTTACACGGGGGGAGCCCACAATGAGCAGTTCTTC
TRBJ1-1,TRBV5-1,-,-,CASSWDRTTEAFF,TGCGCCAGCAGCTGGGACCGTACCACTGAAGCTTTCTTT
TRBJ2-7,TRBV10-3,-,-,CAISRSVTGYEQYF,TGTGCCATCAGCCGATCGGTGACAGGCTACGAGCAGTACTTC
TRBJ2-1,TRBV4-3,-,-,CASSRRPGGQSSYNEQFF,TGCGCCAGCAGCCGCCGACCGGGGGGACAGAGCTCCTACAATGAGCAGTTCTTC
TRBJ2-2,TRBV4-1,-,-,CASSHPRDSGTGELFF,TGCGCCAGCAGCCACCCCCGGGACTCTGGCACCGGGGAGCTGTTTTTT
TRBJ2-1,TRBV10-3,-,few,CAISHPRGAYNEQFF,TGTGCCATCAGCCATCCCAGGGGTGCGTACAATGAGCAGTTCTTC
TRBJ1-1,TRBV20-1,-,-,CSAWLNTEAFF,TGCAGTGCGTGGCTGAACACTGAAGCTTTCTTT
TRBJ1-1,TRBV27,-,few,CASRSTGDTEAFF,TGTGCCAGCAGATCGACAGGCGACACTGAAGCTTTCTTT
TRBJ1-5,TRBV25-1,-,-,CASSESGSSQPQHF,TGTGCCAGCAGTGAATCAGGGTCGAGTCAGCCCCAGCATTTT
TRBJ1-4,TRBV20-1,TRBD1,medium-sized,CSASDRGDEKLFF,TGCAGTGCCTCGGACAGGGGGGATGAAAAACTGTTTTTT
TRBJ1-2,TRBV2,-,-,CASSDDKNYGYTF,TGTGCCAGCAGTGACGACAAGAACTATGGCTACACCTTC
TRBJ1-2,TRBV5-1,-,few,CASSPEVRNGYTF,TGCGCCAGCAGCCCCGAGGTCCGGAATGGCTACACCTTC
TRBJ2-7,TRBV20-1,-,-,CSARAGFHEQYF,TGCAGTGCTAGAGCAGGGTTCCACGAGCAGTACTTC
TRBJ2-7,TRBV18,-,-,CASCPSKGSLAYEQYF,TGTGCCAGCTGTCCCTCAAAGGGCTCTTTAGCCTACGAGCAGTACTTC
TRBJ2-3,TRBV27,TRBD1,-,CASSVQGLADTQYF,TGTGCCAGCAGTGTACAGGGGCTTGCGGATACGCAGTATTTT
TRBJ1-2,TRBV12-3/TRBV12-4,-,-,CASSLAPGYHGYTF,TGTGCCAGCAGTTTAGCTCCGGGGTACCACGGCTACACCTTC
TRBJ1-1,TRBV12-3/TRBV12-4,-,many,CASSLAGTEAFF,TGTGCCAGCAGTTTGGCCGGGACTGAAGCTTTCTTT
TRBJ2-5,TRBV4-1,-,-,CASSQHLRVETQYF,TGCGCCAGCAGCCAACATCTAAGGGTCGAGACCCAGTACTTC
TRBJ1-5,TRBV25-1,TRBD1,-,CASRATGQGQSNQPQHF,TGTGCCAGCAGAGCCACGGGACAGGGACAGAGCAATCAGCCCCAGCATTTT
TRBJ1-5,TRBV6-6,TRBD1,-,CATADTGGGQPQHF,TGTGCCACCGCAGATACAGGGGGCGGTCAGCCCCAGCATTTT
TRBJ2-4,TRBV6-5,-,-,CASSYSPTTKSDIQYF,TGTGCCAGCAGTTACTCCCCCACGACTAAATCTGACATTCAGTACTTC
TRBJ1-2,TRBV3-1,-,-,CASSPRGSTYYTF,TGTGCCAGCAGCCCTCGGGGGAGCACTTACTACACCTTC
TRBJ1-6,TRBV12-3/TRBV12-4,TRBD1,once,CASSFDRVSYNSPLHF,TGTGCCAGCAGTTTCGACAGGGTGAGCTATAATTCACCCCTCCACTTT
TRBJ1-5,TRBV28,TRBD1,-,CASSSPRQGRNQPRHF,TGTGCCAGCAGCTCCCCAAGACAGGGCCGGAATCAGCCCCGGCATTTT
TRBJ2-5,TRBV4-1,TRBD1,-,CASSQDVGQGRETQYF,TGCGCCAGCAGCCAAGACGTGGGACAGGGTAGAGAGACCCAGTACTTC
TRBJ1-5,TRBV4-2,-,few,CASSQDYRDSNQPQHF,TGTGCCAGCAGCCAAGATTACCGGGATAGCAATCAGCCCCAGCATTTT
TRBJ1-1,TRBV25-1,-,-,CATTIGWNTEAFF,TGTGCCACCACCATAGGCTGGAACACTGAAGCTTTCTTT